What follows are 12 T cell receptor beta chains derived from one specimen sequenced in a study of shared clonotypes between healthy human individuals. Generated by immunoSEQ multiplex PCR, the TCRdb table keeps only in-frame clones and is missing some. This sample carries about 490,000 clones, 70% to 80% of them seen once, and the ten largest clones take 10% to 15%. The sample was PBMCs. The receptors were gathered from a woman aged 40 to 50 in good health. Some clones in this sample may be carry-over from other donors' samples.

The rearrangement joins TRBV18 to TRBJ2-3, with 8 bases matching TRBD1. Trimming cost V 3 bases and J 3 bases; bases outside gene matches: 11. Germline-derived CDR1 and CDR2 are KGHSH and LQKENI. The CDR3 sequence is 17 residues long. The CDR3 here is CASSPPDTGGLTDTQYF. CDR3 nucleotides: TGTGCCAGCTCACCCCCAGATACAGGGGGTCTTACAGATACGCAGTATTTT.

This clone was recorded only once. V and J are TRBV6-5 and TRBJ2-7, with D tentatively TRBD1 or TRBD2 (6 bases each). The CDR3 consists of 14 residues. Trimming cost V 5 bases and J 2 bases, with 13 bases left between them. Germline V CDR1 and CDR2: MNHEY, SVGAGI. This CDR3 reads CASSLRGPAYEQYF. DNA for the CDR3: TGTGCCAGCAGTCTACGGGGGCCAGCCTACGAGCAGTACTTC.

J is TRBJ1-5 and V is TRBV7-2, with D maybe TRBD1 (6 bases). The CDR3 totals 15 residues. V was shortened by 4 bases and J by 4 bases, with 14 bases between the two germline ends. Germline lookup yields CDR1 SGHTA and CDR2 FQGNSA. Written as DNA, the CDR3 is TGTGCCAGCAGCTCGCAGGGAGGGGGGAATCAGCCCCAGCATTTT. Translation gives CASSSQGGGNQPQHF.

V usage is TRBV28 and J usage is TRBJ1-5; weak D call: TRBD1 (5 bases). The CDR3 totals 13 residues. The germline V gene encodes CDR1 MDHEN and CDR2 SYDVKM. V lost 8 bases to trimming and J lost 7 bases, with 15 bases between them. CDR3 sequence (DNA): TGTGCCAGCGGGCTGACAGTGGACCAGCCCCAGCATTTT. Protein: CASGLTVDQPQHF. Combining the CDR3 with reference TRBV28 and TRBJ1-5 gives the whole variable domain DVKVTQSSRYLVKRTGEKVFLECVQDMDHENMFWYRQDPGLGLRLIYFSYDVKMKEKGDIPEGYSVSREKKERFSLILESASTNQTSMYLCASGLTVDQPQHFGDGTRLSIL.

The DNA of the CDR3 is TGTGCCAGCAGCGGACTAGCGGGAGGGGGTTGGGAGACCCAGTACTTC. Its protein is CASSGLAGGGWETQYF. The chain couples TRBV5-4 to TRBJ2-5; 15 bases map to TRBD2. CDR3 length: 16 residues. Germline V gene data show CDR1 as SGHNT and CDR2 as YYREEE (reference sequence). Trimming at V came to 4 bases and at J to 5 bases, leaving 6 bases not matched to a gene. The entire variable domain, with the rest obtained from reference TRBV5-4 and TRBJ2-5, is as follows: ETGVTQSPTHLIKTRGQQVTLRCSSQSGHNTVSWYQQALGQGPQFIFQYYREEENGRGNFPPRFSGLQFPNYSSELNVNALELDDSALYLCASSGLAGGGWETQYFGPGTRLLVL.

The chain couples TRBV7-7 to TRBJ2-1; 14 positions agree with TRBD2. The ends lost 4 bases at V and 10 bases at J; junction bases unmatched: 15. CDR3 size: 18 residues. Germline CDR1 SSHAT, CDR2 FNYEAQ (reference sequence). In nucleotides, the CDR3 is TGTGCCAGCAGCTCTAGCGTCCGACTAGCGGGAGGGCCAGGGGAGCAGTTCTTC. Translating it yields CASSSSVRLAGGPGEQFF.

This clone was detected only once. The V and J genes are TRBV7-9 and TRBJ2-1, with 10 nucleotides matching TRBD2. Germline CDR1 and CDR2: SEHNR and FQNEAQ (reference sequence). The CDR3 is made up of 16 amino acids. The V and J ends lost 6 bases and 4 bases, in that order; junction bases with no gene match: 9. The chain's CDR3 is CASRVTTSGMYNEQFF. As DNA, the CDR3 is TGTGCCAGCAGAGTCACAACTAGCGGGATGTACAATGAGCAGTTCTTC. Based on the CDR3 plus reference TRBV7-9 and TRBJ2-1, the full variable domain is DTGVSQNPRHKITKRGQNVTFRCDPISEHNRLYWYRQTLGQGPEFLTYFQNEAQLEKSRLLSDRFSAERPKGSFSTLEIQRTEQGDSAMYLCASRVTTSGMYNEQFFGPGTRLTVL.

This clone has ten or more counts. The chain is built from TRBV30 and TRBJ2-4; 9 positions agree with TRBD1. CDR3 length: 14 residues. Per the germline V gene, CDR1 is GTSNPN and CDR2 is SVGIG (reference sequence). J lost 5 bases, V lost 7 bases, and 9 bases had no gene match. The DNA for the CDR3 is TGTGCCTCCGACAGGGGGACGTCGGAAAACATTCAGTACTTC. Protein product: CASDRGTSENIQYF.

The chain uses TRBV10-3 and TRBJ2-7; TRBD2 matches 12 bases. Germline trimming cut 3 bases from V and 4 bases from J; bases unmatched to any gene: 1. CDR1 and CDR2 from the germline V gene are ENHRY and SYGVKD. The CDR3 has 14 residues. CDR3 in DNA: TGTGCCATCAGTGATGGACTAGCGGGATACGAGCAGTACTTC. Translating it yields CAISDGLAGYEQYF.

The chain employs TRBV19 and TRBJ2-1; D possibly corresponds to TRBD1 (6 bases). Germline V gene sequence: CDR1 LNHDA, CDR2 SQIVND (reference sequence). Trimming took 4 bases from V and 0 from J, leaving 13 bases between them. The CDR3 spans 16 residues. The chain's CDR3 is CASSTQTGFSYNEQFF. CDR3 in DNA: TGTGCCAGTAGTACCCAGACAGGATTCTCCTACAATGAGCAGTTCTTC.

A remark on this clone: The junction shows a germline mismatch at one end, possibly a read error. The chain links TRBV30 to TRBJ2-1; D unclear. Germline loops: CDR1 GTSNPN, CDR2 SVGIG (reference sequence). This CDR3 comprises 13 residues. CDR3 region: CAWENAVYNKQFF. The DNA of the CDR3 is TGTGCCTGGGAGAACGCAGTTTACAATAAGCAGTTCTTC.

The V gene is TRBV28, the J gene TRBJ1-2; D uncertain. The CDR3 sequence is 14 residues long. The V end lost 8 bases, the J end lost 4 bases, and 17 bases lay between the germline ends. Per the germline V gene, CDR1 is MDHEN and CDR2 is SYDVKM. CDR3 loop: CASSTISGGYGYTF. The CDR3 DNA reads TGTGCCAGCTCTACGATTAGTGGTGGCTATGGCTACACCTTC.